The next 25 T cell receptor beta chains were all read from a single sample in a study of untreated major depressive disorder. Clones were read by immunoSEQ multiplex PCR, and TCRdb kept only the in-frame ones, dropping some. This table has just over 20,000 clones, about 89% appearing once. The sequenced sample consisted of CD4+ T cells from PBMCs. These receptors were collected from a young woman in good health.

This clone was counted a few times. This chain connects TRBV10-3 to TRBJ1-1; D unresolved. The CDR3 has 12 amino acids. Trimming removed 0 bases from V and 4 bases from J, with 3 bases in between. CDR1 and CDR2 (germline): ENHRY, SYGVKD. The DNA for the CDR3 is TGTGCCATCAGTGAGTCGACCACTGAAGCTTTCTTT. Protein product: CAISESTTEAFF.

The chain has TRBV30 and TRBJ1-1, with D unclear. The CDR3 spans 11 residues. Germline V gives CDR1 GTSNPN, CDR2 SVGIG (reference sequence). The germline V and J ends were trimmed by 2 bases and 7 bases, with 8 bases remaining between them. Here the CDR3 DNA reads TGTGCCTGGAGTCTCGGACTTGAAGCTTTCTTT. It specifies CAWSLGLEAFF. The whole variable domain, remainder taken from reference TRBV30 and TRBJ1-1, is SQTIHQWPATLVQPVGSPLSLECTVEGTSNPNLYWYRQAAGRGLQLLFYSVGIGQISSEVPQNLSASRPQDRQFILSSKKLLLSDSGFYLCAWSLGLEAFFGQGTRLTVV.

This clone was seen only a few times. V and J are TRBV9 and TRBJ1-2, with TRBD1 matching over 8 bases. This CDR3 is built from 13 residues. The J segment lost 8 bases and the V segment lost 2 bases, leaving 5 bases of the junction unmatched. Germline lookup yields CDR1 SGDLS and CDR2 YYNGEE. The CDR3: CASSVTGGRGYTF. The CDR3 coding sequence is TGTGCCAGCAGCGTCACAGGGGGACGCGGCTACACCTTC.

The chain links TRBV6-5 to TRBJ1-2; tentative D call: TRBD1 (6 bases). Germline CDR1 is MNHEY and CDR2 is SVGAGI. The CDR3 is 14 residues long. The V end was cut by 8 bases, the J end by 5 bases, with 18 bases between. CDR3 bases: TGTGCCAGCGGAGATGTGGGAGGGGGATATGGCTACACCTTC. Its translation: CASGDVGGGYGYTF.

This chain connects TRBV30 to TRBJ1-2, with D hard to call. Germline V gene sequence: CDR1 GTSNPN, CDR2 SVGIG (reference sequence). CDR3 size: 10 residues. Trimming pared 6 bases from V and 8 bases from J, leaving 10 bases between. The DNA of the CDR3 is TGTGCCTGCTATCTTGGGGGCTACACCTTC. Its translation is CACYLGGYTF.

The chain is built from TRBV5-1 and TRBJ2-7, with D possibly matching TRBD1 (6 bases). CDR1 is SGHRS, CDR2 YFSETQ, per germline. This CDR3 spans 16 amino acids. Trimming pared 3 bases from V and 2 bases from J, leaving 18 bases between. The CDR3 is CASSWATGTTPYEQYF. The CDR3 DNA reads as TGCGCCAGCAGCTGGGCAACCGGGACAACGCCCTACGAGCAGTACTTC.

The rearrangement joins TRBV5-1 to TRBJ1-4; D may be TRBD1 (6 bases). The germline CDR1 and CDR2 sequences are SGHRS and YFSETQ. This CDR3 has 16 amino acids. V gave up 0 bases and J gave up 5 bases, with 14 bases separating them. The CDR3 protein is CASSLAGGGQNEKLFF. The CDR3 DNA reads TGCGCCAGCAGCTTGGCCGGTGGGGGGCAAAATGAAAAACTGTTTTTT.

The CDR3 reads CAREGQETQYF. As DNA, the CDR3 is TGTGCCAGGGAGGGTCAAGAGACCCAGTACTTC. The chain links TRBV2 to TRBJ2-5, with D tentatively TRBD2 (6 bases). Trimming left V 9 bases short and J 2 bases short, with 7 bases between. Germline V gene lookup returns CDR1 SNHLY and CDR2 FYNNEI. The length of the CDR3 is 11 residues.

The rearrangement uses TRBV15 and TRBJ2-1; TRBD1 agrees at 8 bases. J lost 5 bases, V lost 0 bases, and 6 bases had no gene match. There are 16 residues in the CDR3. Germline assignment: CDR1 LNHNV and CDR2 YYDKDF (reference sequence). The CDR3 DNA reads as TGTGCCACCAGCAGAGAGAACACAGGGGGACACAATGAGCAGTTCTTC. It codes for CATSRENTGGHNEQFF.

This sequence joins TRBV6-1 and TRBJ1-1, with D unclear. Trimming pared 2 bases from V and 2 bases from J, leaving 12 bases between. The CDR3 sequence is 15 residues long. Germline CDR1 and CDR2: MNHNS and SASEGT. The CDR3 coding sequence is TGTGCCAGCAGTGAAAGGCAGGTACTTAACACTGAAGCTTTCTTT. Encoded protein: CASSERQVLNTEAFF.

The gene calls are TRBV29-1 and TRBJ2-7, with D possibly being TRBD1 (6 bases). The CDR3 has 13 amino acids. The V gene lost 6 bases and the J gene lost 3 bases, with 15 bases spanning the gap. Looked up from germline, CDR1 is SQVTM and CDR2 is ANQGSEA. The CDR3 coding sequence is TGCAGCGTGCAACCCGGGACACACTACGAGCAGTACTTC. It encodes CSVQPGTHYEQYF.

The table lists this clone with a few counts. CDR3 amino acids: CASSYSSSLGGYTF. The CDR3, as DNA: TGTGCCAGCAGTTACTCGAGTAGTCTAGGGGGCTACACCTTC. The rearrangement joins TRBV6-6 to TRBJ1-2; the D is unclear. Trimming left V 0 bases short and J 8 bases short, with 13 bases between. The CDR3 totals 14 residues. From germline, CDR1 is MNHNY and CDR2 SVGAGI (reference sequence).

This chain connects TRBV10-3 to TRBJ1-5, with 7 bases that match TRBD1. V dropped 5 bases and J dropped 4; count of bases not matched to a gene: 5. Germline V lookup: CDR1 ENHRY, CDR2 SYGVKD. The CDR3 totals 14 residues. The CDR3 loop is CAISRDSANQPQHF. In nucleotides, the CDR3 is TGTGCCATCAGTAGGGACAGTGCTAATCAGCCCCAGCATTTT.

The genes are TRBV19 and TRBJ1-6; 8 bases align to TRBD1. The CDR3 contains 12 residues. V shed 7 bases and J 10 bases; nucleotides not matched to a gene: 3. The germline CDR1 and CDR2 sequences are LNHDA and SQIVND (reference sequence). The CDR3 bases are TGTGCCAGTACGACAGGGGAATCACCCCTCCACTTT. It specifies CASTTGESPLHF.

Only a few counts were recorded for this clone. The gene calls are TRBV28 and TRBJ1-2; D is ambiguous. Germline assignment: CDR1 MDHEN and CDR2 SYDVKM. V was shortened by 3 bases and J by 10 bases, with 15 bases between the two germline ends. This CDR3 region has 13 residues. The CDR3 sequence: CASSFQDAWDYTF. DNA of the CDR3: TGTGCCAGCAGTTTTCAAGATGCCTGGGACTACACCTTC.

The chain carries TRBV7-2 and TRBJ2-6; D unclear. Trimming shortened V by 5 bases and J by 0 bases, and 11 bases separated the two germline ends. The germline V gene encodes CDR1 SGHTA and CDR2 FQGNSA. The CDR3 has 16 residues. The CDR3 reads CASSGSAYSGANVLTF. The DNA of the CDR3 is TGTGCCAGCAGCGGCAGTGCCTACTCTGGGGCCAACGTCCTGACTTTC.

The gene calls are TRBV11-2 and TRBJ1-6; possibly TRBD1 for D (5 bases). The germline V and J ends were trimmed by 3 bases and 4 bases, with 10 bases remaining between them. The CDR3 sequence is 15 residues long. Germline CDR1 is SGHAT and CDR2 is FQNNGV. The CDR3 DNA follows: TGTGCCAGCAGCTTGTCTACAGGATATAATTCACCCCTCCACTTT. Translated, it gives CASSLSTGYNSPLHF.

The chain carries TRBV7-3 and TRBJ1-1; 7 nucleotides match TRBD1. The ends lost 5 bases at V and 4 bases at J; junction bases unmatched: 7. Germline V CDR1 and CDR2: SGHTA, FQGTGA. CDR3 length equals 14 residues. The CDR3 DNA reads as TGTGCCAGCAGCGCGACAGGGCTAGGCACTGAAGCTTTCTTT. Amino acid sequence: CASSATGLGTEAFF.

This clone showed up just once. The chain carries TRBV20-1 and TRBJ2-3; unclear D gene. The CDR3 sequence is 10 residues long. Trimming left V 3 bases short and J 5 bases short, with 3 bases between. Germline values: CDR1 DFQATT, CDR2 SNEGSKA (reference sequence). CDR3 region: CSASLDTQYF. The DNA for the CDR3 is TGCAGTGCTAGTTTAGATACGCAGTATTTT.

This rearrangement joins TRBV7-2 to TRBJ2-7; TRBD1 might be the D (6 bases). CDR1 is SGHTA, CDR2 FQGNSA, per germline. The CDR3 has 14 amino acids. V gave up 6 bases and J gave up 0 bases, with 12 bases separating them. The CDR3 reads CASSTDRRSYEQYF. CDR3 DNA sequence: TGTGCCAGCAGTACAGACAGGCGCTCCTACGAGCAGTACTTC.

The V gene is TRBV7-2, the J gene TRBJ1-1; 9 positions agree with TRBD1. V shed 1 base and J 4 bases; nucleotides not matched to a gene: 1. The CDR3 has 14 residues. In germline, CDR1 is SGHTA, CDR2 FQGNSA. The CDR3 spells CASSLVQGATEAFF. In DNA form, the CDR3 reads TGTGCCAGCAGCTTAGTACAGGGGGCCACTGAAGCTTTCTTT.

This clone has just one count. V gene TRBV4-3 combines with J gene TRBJ1-2; 9 positions agree with TRBD1. From germline, CDR1 is LGHNA and CDR2 YSLEER. The CDR3 extends over 16 amino acids. V lost 0 bases, J lost 4 bases, and 6 bases stayed unmatched. CDR3 residues: CASSQDRGTGPYGYTF. The CDR3 bases are TGCGCCAGCAGCCAAGATCGCGGGACAGGGCCCTATGGCTACACCTTC.

V is TRBV15 and J is TRBJ1-1; no clear D. V was shortened by 3 bases and J by 4 bases, with 9 bases between the two germline ends. The germline V gene encodes CDR1 LNHNV and CDR2 YYDKDF (reference sequence). The CDR3 is 13 residues long. CDR3 region: CATSSGVRTEAFF. The CDR3 DNA sequence: TGTGCCACCAGCAGTGGGGTACGCACTGAAGCTTTCTTT.

Of note for this clone: The same CDR3 can be traced to other DNA sequences in this sample. This chain joins TRBV6-5 and TRBJ2-7, with D unclear. The V and J ends lost 0 bases and 4 bases respectively, with 7 bases between them. CDR3 length: 13 residues. Germline V lookup: CDR1 MNHEY, CDR2 SVGAGI. The DNA for the CDR3 is TGTGCCAGCAGTTACTCGCGCAGTTACGAGCAGTACTTC. Its protein product is CASSYSRSYEQYF.

The genes are TRBV2 and TRBJ1-2; D is possibly TRBD1 (6 bases). V was clipped by 4 bases and J by 7 bases, with 19 bases between them. Germline V gene lookup returns CDR1 SNHLY and CDR2 FYNNEI. This CDR3 is 15 amino acids long. The DNA for the CDR3 is TGTGCCAGCAGTGTCCCCAGCGGGGGGCTAGGTGGCTACACCTTC. This encodes CASSVPSGGLGGYTF.